The clone carrying this T cell receptor beta chain turned up a few times. No antigen is known for it. Assay used: immunoSEQ multiplex PCR; TCRdb lists only in-frame clones, some missing. This table has over 50,000 clones, approximately 77% appearing once. CDR1 is MGHRA and CDR2 is YSYEKL in the germline V gene. V shed 4 bases, J shed 2 bases, and the junction held 10 bases outside the gene matches. The CDR3 extends over 18 amino acids. The data derive from a study of OX40 agonist ivuxolimab in advanced cancers. About the research overall: Partial responses were recorded for three patients, including one with hepatocellular carcinoma and two with cutaneous melanoma. Study-wide findings and caveats: Both CD4+ and CD8+ T cell populations in blood had undergone clonal expansion by week 6 at 0.1 to 3.0 mg/kg. Individuals who were partial responders at 0.1-3.0 mg/kg had clonal expansion that ranked among the lowest. Relative to CD4+, CD8+ T cells held more expanded clones on average.

Sample: CD4+ or CD8+ T cells sorted from blood, taken in a trial of the OX40 agonist ivuxolimab. The receptor's source is an adult with an advanced solid tumor such as melanoma, head and neck, liver or kidney cancer. The V and J genes are TRBV4-1 and TRBJ2-1; 11 bases fit TRBD2. The CDR3 DNA sequence: TGCGCCAGCAGCCTCTTTCTAGCGGGGGGCGTGGCCTACAATGAGCAGTTCTTC. Its translation: CASSLFLAGGVAYNEQFF.